This entry features one T cell receptor beta chain sequence. Some clones are missing from TCRdb's copy, which holds only in-frame ones; the method was immunoSEQ multiplex PCR. The repertoire includes around 120,000 clones, around 88% of them detected once, and approximately 8% sits in the top ten. This sample is drawn from a study of identifying expanded T cells in peripheral blood. CDR1 is LNHDA, CDR2 SQIVND, per germline (reference sequence). The V segment lost 5 bases and the J segment 0 bases; nucleotides outside the gene matches: 5. CDR3 size: 16 residues. This TCR derives from a person between 18 and 75 years old in good health. This chain links TRBV19 with TRBJ2-7, with 12 bases lining up with TRBD2. The material sequenced was blood. The chain's CDR3 is CASSGRTSGNSYEQYF. The CDR3 DNA is TGTGCCAGTAGTGGGCGGACTAGCGGGAACTCCTACGAGCAGTACTTC.